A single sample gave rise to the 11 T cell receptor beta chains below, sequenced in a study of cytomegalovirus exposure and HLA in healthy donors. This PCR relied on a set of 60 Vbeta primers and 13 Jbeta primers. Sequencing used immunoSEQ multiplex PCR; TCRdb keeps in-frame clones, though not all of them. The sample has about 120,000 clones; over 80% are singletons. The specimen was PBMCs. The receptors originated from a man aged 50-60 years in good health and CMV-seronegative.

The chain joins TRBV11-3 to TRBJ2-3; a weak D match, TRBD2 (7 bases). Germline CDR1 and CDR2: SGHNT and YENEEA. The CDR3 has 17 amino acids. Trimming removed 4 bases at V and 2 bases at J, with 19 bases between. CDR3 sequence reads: CASSSARGGRYTDTQYF. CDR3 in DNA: TGTGCCAGCAGCTCCGCAAGGGGGGGGCGATACACAGATACGCAGTATTTT.

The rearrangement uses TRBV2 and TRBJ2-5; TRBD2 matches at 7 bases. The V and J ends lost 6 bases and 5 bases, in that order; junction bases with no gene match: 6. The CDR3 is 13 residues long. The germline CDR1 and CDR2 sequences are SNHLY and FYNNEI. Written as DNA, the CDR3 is TGTGCCAGCAGGGGAGGGGATCGGGAGACCCAGTACTTC. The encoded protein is CASRGGDRETQYF.

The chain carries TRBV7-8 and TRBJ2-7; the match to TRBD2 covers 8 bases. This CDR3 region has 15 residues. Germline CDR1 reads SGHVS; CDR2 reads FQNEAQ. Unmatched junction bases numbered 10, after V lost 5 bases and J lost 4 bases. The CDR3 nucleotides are TGTGCCAGCAGCCCACAAGCGGGGGCCTTTTACGAGCAGTACTTC. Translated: CASSPQAGAFYEQYF.

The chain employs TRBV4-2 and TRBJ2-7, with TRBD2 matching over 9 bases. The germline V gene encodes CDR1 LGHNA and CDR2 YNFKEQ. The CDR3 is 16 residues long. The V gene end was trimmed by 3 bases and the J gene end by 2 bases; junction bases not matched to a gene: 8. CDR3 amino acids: CASSQYLAGSPYEQYF. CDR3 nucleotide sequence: TGTGCCAGCAGCCAGTATCTAGCGGGATCGCCCTACGAGCAGTACTTC.

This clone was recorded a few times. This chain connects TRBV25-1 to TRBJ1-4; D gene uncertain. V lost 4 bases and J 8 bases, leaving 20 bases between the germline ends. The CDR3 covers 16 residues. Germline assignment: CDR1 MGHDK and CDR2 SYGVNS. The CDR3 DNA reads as TGTGCCAGCAGTGGTACCCCGGGTCCCCCCCCGGAAAAACTGTTTTTT. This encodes CASSGTPGPPPEKLFF.

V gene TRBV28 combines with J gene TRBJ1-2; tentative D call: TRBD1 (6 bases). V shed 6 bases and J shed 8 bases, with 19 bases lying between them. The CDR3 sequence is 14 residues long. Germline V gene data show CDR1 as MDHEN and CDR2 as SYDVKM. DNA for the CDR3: TGTGCCAGCAGGGGGGCCGCCGGGGAAGAAGGCTACACCTTC. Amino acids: CASRGAAGEEGYTF.

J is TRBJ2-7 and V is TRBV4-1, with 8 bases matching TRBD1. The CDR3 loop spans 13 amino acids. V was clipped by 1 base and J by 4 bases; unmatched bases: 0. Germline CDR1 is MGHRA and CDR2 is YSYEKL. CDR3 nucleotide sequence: TGCGCCAGCAGCCAAGGGACAGGGTACGAGCAGTACTTC. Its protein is CASSQGTGYEQYF.

CDR3 in amino acids: CASSWGALASRTQYF. The CDR3 DNA sequence: TGTGCCAGCAGCTGGGGGGCACTAGCGTCCCGGACCCAGTACTTC. V usage is TRBV5-5 and J usage is TRBJ2-5; a weak D match, TRBD2 (7 bases). Between the trimmed V and J ends, which lost 3 bases and 7 bases, there was a span of 19 bases. The CDR3 contains 15 residues. The germline CDR1 and CDR2 sequences are SGHKS and YYEKEE (reference sequence).

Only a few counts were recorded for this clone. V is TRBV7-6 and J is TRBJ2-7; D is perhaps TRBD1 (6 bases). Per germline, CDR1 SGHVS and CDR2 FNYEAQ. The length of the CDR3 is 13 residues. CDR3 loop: CAVGTYRSYEQYF. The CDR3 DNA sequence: TGTGCAGTGGGGACATACCGTTCCTACGAGCAGTACTTC.

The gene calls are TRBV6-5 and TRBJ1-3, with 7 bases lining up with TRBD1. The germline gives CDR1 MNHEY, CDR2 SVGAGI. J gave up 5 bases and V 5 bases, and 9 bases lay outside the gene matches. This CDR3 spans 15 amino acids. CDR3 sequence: CASSLLTGSRNTIYF. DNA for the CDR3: TGTGCCAGCAGTCTACTGACAGGGAGTCGAAACACCATATATTTT.

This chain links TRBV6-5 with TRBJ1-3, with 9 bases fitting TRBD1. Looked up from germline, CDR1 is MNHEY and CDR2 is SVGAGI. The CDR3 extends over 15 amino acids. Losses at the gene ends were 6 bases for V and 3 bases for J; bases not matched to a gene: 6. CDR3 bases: TGTGCCAGCAGCCTCTACAGGGGGCTTGGAAACACCATATATTTT. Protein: CASSLYRGLGNTIYF.